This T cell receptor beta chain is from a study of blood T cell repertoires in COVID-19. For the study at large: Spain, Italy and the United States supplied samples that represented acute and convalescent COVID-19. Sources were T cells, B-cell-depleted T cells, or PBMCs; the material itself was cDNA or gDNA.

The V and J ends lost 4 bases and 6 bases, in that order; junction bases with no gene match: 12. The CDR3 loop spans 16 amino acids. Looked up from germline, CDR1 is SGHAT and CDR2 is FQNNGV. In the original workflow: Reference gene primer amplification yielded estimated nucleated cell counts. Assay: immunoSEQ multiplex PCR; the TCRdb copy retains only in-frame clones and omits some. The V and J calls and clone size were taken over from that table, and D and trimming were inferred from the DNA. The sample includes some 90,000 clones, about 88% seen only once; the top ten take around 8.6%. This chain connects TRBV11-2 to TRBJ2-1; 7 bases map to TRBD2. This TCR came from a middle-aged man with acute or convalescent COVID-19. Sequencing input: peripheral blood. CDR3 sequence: CASSSTLGAGSNEQFF. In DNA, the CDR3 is TGTGCCAGCAGCTCCACCCTGGGAGCGGGGAGCAATGAGCAGTTCTTC.